This TCR beta chain was identified during a study of OX40 agonist ivuxolimab in advanced cancers. About the research overall: An anti-OX40 (CD134) antibody with agonistic activity, ivuxolimab, was administered to patients. The study, taken as a whole, reports: CD4+ and CD8+ T cells in blood underwent clonal expansion by week 6 at 0.1 to 3.0 mg/kg. More expanded clones were found, on average, in CD8+ than in CD4+ T cells. It was not determined which antigens were specifically recognized by the peripheral T cells that had undergone clonal expansion.

CDR3 length equals 15 residues. The trim removed 5 bases at V and 4 bases at J, leaving 9 bases unmatched. Germline V gene sequence: CDR1 LNHDA, CDR2 SQIVND (reference sequence). Repertoires were generated with immunoSEQ multiplex PCR, while TCRdb's copy carries only in-frame clones and drops some. The table records 90,000 to 100,000 clones, around 90% of them present only once. Regarding this clone: As yet, its antigen is unknown.

The chain employs TRBV19 and TRBJ2-5, with TRBD2 matching over 8 bases. The receptor was derived from an adult with an advanced solid tumor such as melanoma, head and neck, liver or kidney cancer. The sequencing here drew on CD4+ or CD8+ T cells sorted from blood, taken in a trial of the OX40 agonist ivuxolimab. This CDR3 reads CASSPLPGLGETQYF. Written as DNA, the CDR3 is TGTGCCAGTAGTCCTCTTCCGGGACTAGGAGAGACCCAGTACTTC.